What follows are 5 T cell receptor beta chains derived from one specimen sequenced in a study of cytomegalovirus exposure and HLA in healthy donors (dated by TCRdb to between 2016 and 2019). Library prep was done by the immunoSEQ multiplex PCR assay. For the multiplex PCR, a mixture combining 60 forward primers for TCR Vbeta segments and 13 reverse primers for TCR Jbeta segments was used. The table was pulled from immuneACCESS by TCRdb, which kept in-frame rearrangements only. Such tables lose some clones; where checked, under half of the loss comes from unresolved V genes, and the rest has no known cause. In all, the sample holds some 150,000 clones, and about four fifths of those were seen once. Roughly 2.2% of the sample belongs to the ten largest clones. Sequencing was carried out using PBMCs. These receptor sequences come from a man younger than 40 in good health and CMV-seronegative.

J is TRBJ2-3 and V is TRBV7-2, with D maybe TRBD1 (5 bases). Per the germline V gene, CDR1 is SGHTA and CDR2 is FQGNSA. Trimming cost V 4 bases and J 6 bases, with 8 bases left between them. This CDR3 comprises 12 residues. DNA of the CDR3: TGTGCCAGCAGCTCCGCAGGGGATACGCAGTATTTT. It specifies CASSSAGDTQYF.

This clone turned up a few times. J is TRBJ1-1 and V is TRBV5-4, with no clear D. Germline CDR1 SGHNT, CDR2 YYREEE (reference sequence). CDR3 length equals 13 residues. The V end lost 4 bases, the J end lost 1 base, and 8 bases lay between the germline ends. CDR3 sequence (DNA): TGTGCCAGCAGCCACACAACGAACACTGAAGCTTTCTTT. It translates to CASSHTTNTEAFF.

As for this clone: Germline is not matched at one junction end, which may reflect a read error. The chain recombines TRBV28 with TRBJ1-2; 7 bases fit TRBD1. This CDR3 spans 13 amino acids. Germline CDR1 is MDHEN and CDR2 is SYDVKM. The CDR3 region has the DNA TGTGCCAGCCGTTTAGGACAGGACGCTGGCTACACCTTC. Amino acid sequence: CASRLGQDAGYTF.

The J gene is TRBJ1-5, the V gene TRBV19; TRBD1 agrees at 7 bases. After removal of 6 bases from V and 5 bases from J, the junction contained 7 bases not matched to a gene. The germline CDR1 and CDR2 sequences are LNHDA and SQIVND (reference sequence). The CDR3 is made up of 14 amino acids. CDR3 nucleotide sequence: TGTGCCAGTAGCGCGACAGGGTTGTATCAGCCCCAGCATTTT. It translates to CASSATGLYQPQHF.

The chain joins TRBV11-2 to TRBJ1-1; no clear D. The length of the CDR3 is 15 residues. Trimming removed 6 bases at V and 1 base at J, with 15 bases between. Germline V gene sequence: CDR1 SGHAT, CDR2 FQNNGV. CDR3 nucleotides: TGTGCCAGCAGGGGCTCCACAACGAAGAACACTGAAGCTTTCTTT. Residues: CASRGSTTKNTEAFF.